This T cell receptor (beta chain) was sequenced in a study of response to subunit inactivated influenza vaccine. As regards this clonotype: Antigen specificity is unknown.

MiXCR, run by TCRdb on the RT-PCR reads, gives a single entry per CDR3 protein. The repertoire consists of about 520,000 distinct CDR3 sequences, with roughly 25% occurring once and the leading ten covering 1.5% to 2%. Study conclusions and caveats: Few new T cells, the authors suggested, are recruited by each seasonal influenza vaccination.

Germline CDR1 is MNHEY and CDR2 is SVGEGT. This CDR3 spans 13 amino acids. V was cut by 8 bases and J by 0 bases, with 7 bases left in between. The J gene is TRBJ2-2, the V gene TRBV6-2 or TRBV6-3; no clear D gene. The source of this sequence is a man aged 50-59 years who received an inactivated influenza vaccine. Sequenced material: CD4+ T cells sorted from PBMCs, taken less than 6 days after vaccination. This CDR3 is CASAWSNTGELFF. The CDR3 coding sequence is TGTGCCAGCGCCTGGTCGAACACCGGGGAGCTGTTTTTT.